Described below is a single TCR beta chain sequence and its context. The data were produced by immunoSEQ multiplex PCR, yet TCRdb's version contains in-frame clones alone and is incomplete. The sample yields approximately 2,200,000 clones, around 93% seen once. Trimming cost V 4 bases and J 5 bases, with 8 bases left between them. Germline CDR1 is SGDLS and CDR2 is YYNGEE. This CDR3 region has 12 residues. The data are from a study of shared clonotypes between healthy human individuals. Naive CD8 cells comprised CD45RO-negative, CCR7-positively selected cells, excluding terminally differentiated effector memory CD45RA+ cells.

The sequencing sample was made of naive CD8+ T cells from PBMCs. The gene calls are TRBV9 and TRBJ2-3; D is uncertain. This receptor was identified in a man younger than 30 in good health. Some clones in this sample may be carry-over from other donors' samples. CDR3: CASSLSRDTQYF. CDR3 coding DNA: TGTGCCAGCAGCCTCAGTAGAGATACGCAGTATTTT.